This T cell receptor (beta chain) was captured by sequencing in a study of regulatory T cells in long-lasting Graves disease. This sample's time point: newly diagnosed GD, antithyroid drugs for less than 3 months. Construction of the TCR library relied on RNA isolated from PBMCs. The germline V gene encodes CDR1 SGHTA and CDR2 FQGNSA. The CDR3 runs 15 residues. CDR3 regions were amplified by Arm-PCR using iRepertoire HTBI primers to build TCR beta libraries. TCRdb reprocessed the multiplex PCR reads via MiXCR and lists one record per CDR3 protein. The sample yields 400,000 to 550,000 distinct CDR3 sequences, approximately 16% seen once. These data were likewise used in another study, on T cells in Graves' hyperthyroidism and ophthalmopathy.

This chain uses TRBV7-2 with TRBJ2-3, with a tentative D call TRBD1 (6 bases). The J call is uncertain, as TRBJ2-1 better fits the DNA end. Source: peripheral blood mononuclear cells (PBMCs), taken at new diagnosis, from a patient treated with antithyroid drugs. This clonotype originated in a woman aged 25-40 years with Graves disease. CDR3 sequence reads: CASSRGGGRYNEQFF. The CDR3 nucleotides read TGTGCCAGCAGCCGGGGTGGGGGCAGGTACAATGAGCAGTTCTTC.